The source of this TCR beta chain is a study of technical replicates of blood from a few donors. V was shortened by 3 bases and J by 2 bases, with 2 bases between the two germline ends. CDR1 is SNHLY and CDR2 is FYNNEI in the germline V gene. This CDR3 spans 11 amino acids. Here immunoSEQ multiplex PCR was the method, and the copy in TCRdb shows in-frame clones only, minus some. The sample gives under 80,000 clones, roughly 89% of which show up once; more than 4.5% is in the top ten. The sample was PBMCs. This TCR came from a human donor in good health. Some clones in this sample may be carry-over from other donors' samples. The chain is built from TRBV2 and TRBJ2-7, with D hard to call. This CDR3 is CASSDTYEQYF. DNA for the CDR3: TGTGCCAGCAGTGACACCTACGAGCAGTACTTC. Full variable domain (rest looked up from reference TRBV2 and TRBJ2-7): EPEVTQTPSHQVTQMGQEVILRCVPISNHLYFYWYRQILGQKVEFLVSFYNNEISEKSEIFDDQFSVERPDGSNFTLKIRSTKLEDSAMYFCASSDTYEQYFGPGTRLTVT.